The entry that follows covers one T cell receptor (beta chain) sequence. Its target is unknown. The sample comes from a study of cytomegalovirus exposure and HLA in healthy donors. Study outcomes and limitations: Many donors shared some public TCRs, even though most TCR sequences were rare.

13 Jbeta primers and 60 Vbeta primers were used for the PCR. Some clones are missing from TCRdb's copy, which holds only in-frame ones; the method was immunoSEQ multiplex PCR. The profile covers almost 70,000 clones, with 65% to 70% appearing a single time and around 15% taken by the ten largest. V shed 5 bases, J shed 2 bases, and the junction held 11 bases outside the gene matches. This CDR3 has 17 residues. CDR1 and CDR2 (germline): SGDLS, YYNGEE. The receptor's source is a male donor in good health and CMV-seropositive. Input material: PBMCs. The chain carries TRBV9 and TRBJ2-3; TRBD1 matches 10 bases. The CDR3 coding sequence is TGTGCCAGCAGTGTTGCTGCCGGGACAGGGGCCACAGATACGCAGTATTTT. It encodes CASSVAAGTGATDTQYF.